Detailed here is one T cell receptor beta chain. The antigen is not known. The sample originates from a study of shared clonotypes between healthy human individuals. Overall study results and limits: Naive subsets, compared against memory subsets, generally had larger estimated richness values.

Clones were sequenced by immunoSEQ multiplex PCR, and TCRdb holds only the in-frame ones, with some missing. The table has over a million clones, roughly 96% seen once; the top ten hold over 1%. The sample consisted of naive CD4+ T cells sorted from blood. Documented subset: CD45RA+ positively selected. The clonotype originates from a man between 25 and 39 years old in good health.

The DNA for the CDR3 is TGCAGCGTTTACCGGACAGGGGAAAATGAAAAACTGTTTTTT. Translated, it gives CSVYRTGENEKLFF. This sequence joins TRBV29-1 and TRBJ1-4, with 9 bases that match TRBD1. The CDR3 runs 14 residues. Germline values: CDR1 SQVTM, CDR2 ANQGSEA. V was pared by 5 bases and J by 5 bases, with 6 bases of the junction left unmatched.